This T cell receptor beta chain was retrieved from a study of T-cell memory formation after mild COVID-19. The CDR3 spans 15 residues. With 6 bases clipped from V and 7 bases from J, the junction kept 6 bases outside the gene matches. Looked up from germline, CDR1 is MDHEN and CDR2 is SYDVKM. Notes on this clonotype: Its antigen is not known.

5'RACE, which relied on constant-segment primers, yielded TCR alpha and TCR beta cDNA libraries carrying sample barcodes and UMIs. TCRdb re-called the 5' RACE reads with MiXCR, one entry per CDR3 protein. The table records fewer than 300,000 distinct CDR3 sequences, 15% to 20% of them present only once. Study-wide findings and caveats: The CD4+ clones that contracted clustered mainly within CM and EM, and the CD8+ clones concentrated in EMRA. Clones that contracted from day 15 to 85 had balanced CD4/CD8; later expanders were CD4+ biased. Cross-reactive memory apparently joined, as some responding clones appeared in pre-infection memory.

The receptor was isolated from a man aged 18 to 30 who had mild COVID-19 (a few samples of this study predate the infection). Cell type and time point are not known. V is TRBV28 and J is TRBJ2-2, with 12 bases that match TRBD2. The sequenced sample consisted of PBMCs or a T cell subset sorted from them (not recorded which). The CDR3 sequence: CASSPSGGAGGELFF. The CDR3 DNA follows: TGTGCCAGCAGCCCTAGCGGGGGGGCAGGCGGGGAGCTGTTTTTT.